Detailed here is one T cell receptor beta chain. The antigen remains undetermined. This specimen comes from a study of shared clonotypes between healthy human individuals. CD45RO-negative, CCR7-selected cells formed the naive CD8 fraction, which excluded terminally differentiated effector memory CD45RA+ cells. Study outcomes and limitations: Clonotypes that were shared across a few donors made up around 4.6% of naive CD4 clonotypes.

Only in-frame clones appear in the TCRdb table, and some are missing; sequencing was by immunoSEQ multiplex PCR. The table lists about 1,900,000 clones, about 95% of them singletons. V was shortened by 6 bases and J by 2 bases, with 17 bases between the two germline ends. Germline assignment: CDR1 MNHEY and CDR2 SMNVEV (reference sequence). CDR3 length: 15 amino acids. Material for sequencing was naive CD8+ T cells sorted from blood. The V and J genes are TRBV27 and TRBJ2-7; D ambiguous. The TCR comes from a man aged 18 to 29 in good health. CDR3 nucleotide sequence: TGTGCCAGCAGCCTCGCAATTTCCTACGCCTACGAGCAGTACTTC. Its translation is CASSLAISYAYEQYF.